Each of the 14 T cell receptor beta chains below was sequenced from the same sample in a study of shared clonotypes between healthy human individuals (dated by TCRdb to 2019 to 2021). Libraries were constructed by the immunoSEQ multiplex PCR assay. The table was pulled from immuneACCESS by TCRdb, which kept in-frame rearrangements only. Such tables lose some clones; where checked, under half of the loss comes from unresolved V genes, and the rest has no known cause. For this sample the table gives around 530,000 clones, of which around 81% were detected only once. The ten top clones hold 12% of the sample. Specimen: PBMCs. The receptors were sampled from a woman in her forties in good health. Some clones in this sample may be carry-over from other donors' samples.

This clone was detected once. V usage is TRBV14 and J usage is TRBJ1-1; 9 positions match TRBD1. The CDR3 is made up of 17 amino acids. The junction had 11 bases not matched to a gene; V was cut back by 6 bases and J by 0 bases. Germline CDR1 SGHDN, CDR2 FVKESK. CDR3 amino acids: CASSPGTGRLVNTEAFF. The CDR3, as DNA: TGTGCCAGCAGTCCCGGGACAGGGAGGCTGGTGAACACTGAAGCTTTCTTT.

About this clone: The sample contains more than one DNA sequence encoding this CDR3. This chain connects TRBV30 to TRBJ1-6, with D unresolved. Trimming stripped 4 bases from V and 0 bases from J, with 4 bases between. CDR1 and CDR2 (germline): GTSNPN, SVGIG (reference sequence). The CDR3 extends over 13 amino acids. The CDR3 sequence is CAWKSSYNSPLHF. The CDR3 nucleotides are TGTGCCTGGAAGAGCTCCTATAATTCACCCCTCCACTTT.

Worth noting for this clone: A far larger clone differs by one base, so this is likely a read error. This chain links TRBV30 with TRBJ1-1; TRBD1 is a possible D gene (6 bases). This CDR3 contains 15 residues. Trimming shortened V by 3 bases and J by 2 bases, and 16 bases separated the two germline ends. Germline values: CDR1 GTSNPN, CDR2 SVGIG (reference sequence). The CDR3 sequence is CAWSLGQKNNTEAFF. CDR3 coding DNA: TGTGCCTGGAGCCTTGGACAGAAAAATAACACTGAAGCTTTCTTT.

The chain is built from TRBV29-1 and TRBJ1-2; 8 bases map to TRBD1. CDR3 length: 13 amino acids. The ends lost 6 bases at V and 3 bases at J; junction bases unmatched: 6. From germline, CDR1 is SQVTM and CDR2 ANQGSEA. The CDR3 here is CSVPTGEDYGYTF. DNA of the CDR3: TGCAGCGTCCCGACAGGGGAGGACTATGGCTACACCTTC.

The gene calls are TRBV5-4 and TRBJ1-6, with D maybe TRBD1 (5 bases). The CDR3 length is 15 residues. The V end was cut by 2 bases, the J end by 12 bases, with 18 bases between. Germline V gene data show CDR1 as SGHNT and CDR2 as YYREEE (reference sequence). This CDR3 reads CASSLDPGQGEPLHF. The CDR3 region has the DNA TGTGCCAGCAGCTTAGACCCCGGCCAGGGTGAACCCCTCCACTTT.

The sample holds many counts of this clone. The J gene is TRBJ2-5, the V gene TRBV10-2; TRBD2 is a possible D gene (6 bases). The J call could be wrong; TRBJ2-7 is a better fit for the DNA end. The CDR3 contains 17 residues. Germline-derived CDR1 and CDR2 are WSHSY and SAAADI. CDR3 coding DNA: TGCGCCAGCAGTGAGGCCCTGGGGTGGGCGGGAACCTACGAGCAGTACTTC. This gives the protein CASSEALGWAGTYEQYF.

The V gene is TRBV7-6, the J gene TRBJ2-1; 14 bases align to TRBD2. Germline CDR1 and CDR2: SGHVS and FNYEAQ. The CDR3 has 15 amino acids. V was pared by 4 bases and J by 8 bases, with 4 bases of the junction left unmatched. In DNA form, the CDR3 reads TGTGCCAGCAGCTCCAGACTAGCGGGAGGGTATGAGCAGTTCTTC. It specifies CASSSRLAGGYEQFF. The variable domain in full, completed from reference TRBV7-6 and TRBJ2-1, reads GAGVSQSPRYKVTKRGQDVALRCDPISGHVSLYWYRQALGQGPEFLTYFNYEAQQDKSGLPNDRFSAERPEGSISTLTIQRTEQRDSAMYRCASSSRLAGGYEQFFGPGTRLTVL.

CDR3 in DNA: TGTGCCAGCAGCCCCTCGACAGGGAGGTGGGGGTCTGGAGCCAAAAACATTCAGTACTTC. It is translated as CASSPSTGRWGSGAKNIQYF. This rearrangement joins TRBV28 to TRBJ2-4; weak D call: TRBD1 (7 bases). The germline V gene has CDR1 MDHEN and CDR2 SYDVKM. This CDR3 is built from 20 residues. Trimming shortened V by 6 bases and J by 0 bases, and 27 bases separated the two germline ends.

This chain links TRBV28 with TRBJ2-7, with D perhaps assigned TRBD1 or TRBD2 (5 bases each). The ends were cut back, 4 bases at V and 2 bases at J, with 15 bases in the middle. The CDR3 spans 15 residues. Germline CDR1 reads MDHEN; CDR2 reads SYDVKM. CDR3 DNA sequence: TGTGCCAGCAGTTCCCCCGGGACGGAGGCCTACGAGCAGTACTTC. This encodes CASSSPGTEAYEQYF.

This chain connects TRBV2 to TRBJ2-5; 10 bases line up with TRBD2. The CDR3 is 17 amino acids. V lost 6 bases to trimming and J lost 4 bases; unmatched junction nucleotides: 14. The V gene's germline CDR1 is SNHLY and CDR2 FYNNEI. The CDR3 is CASSPRTSGIRGETQYF. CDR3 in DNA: TGTGCCAGCAGCCCCAGAACTAGCGGGATACGAGGAGAGACCCAGTACTTC.

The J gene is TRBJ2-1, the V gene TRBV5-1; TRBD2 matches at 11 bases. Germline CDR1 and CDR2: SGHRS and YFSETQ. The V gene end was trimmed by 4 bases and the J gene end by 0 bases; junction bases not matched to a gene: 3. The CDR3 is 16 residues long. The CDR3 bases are TGCGCCAGCAGCCATACTAGCGGGAGCTCCTACAATGAGCAGTTCTTC. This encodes CASSHTSGSSYNEQFF. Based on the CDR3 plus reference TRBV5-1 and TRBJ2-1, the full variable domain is KAGVTQTPRYLIKTRGQQVTLSCSPISGHRSVSWYQQTPGQGLQFLFEYFSETQRNKGNFPGRFSGRQFSNSRSEMNVSTLELGDSALYLCASSHTSGSSYNEQFFGPGTRLTVL.

The CDR3 sequence is CATSREGGGAWYGYTF. Written as DNA, the CDR3 is TGTGCCACCAGCAGAGAAGGAGGGGGCGCATGGTATGGCTACACCTTC. This chain connects TRBV15 to TRBJ1-2; 7 positions match TRBD1. The V and J ends lost 0 bases and 5 bases, in that order; junction bases with no gene match: 9. The CDR3 runs 16 residues. From germline, CDR1 is LNHNV and CDR2 YYDKDF (reference sequence).

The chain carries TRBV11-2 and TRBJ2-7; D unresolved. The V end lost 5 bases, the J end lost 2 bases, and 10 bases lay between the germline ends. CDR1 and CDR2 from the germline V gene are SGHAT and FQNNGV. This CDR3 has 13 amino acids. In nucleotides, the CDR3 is TGTGCCAGCAGCCCACCTCTCACCTACGAGCAGTACTTC. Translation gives CASSPPLTYEQYF.

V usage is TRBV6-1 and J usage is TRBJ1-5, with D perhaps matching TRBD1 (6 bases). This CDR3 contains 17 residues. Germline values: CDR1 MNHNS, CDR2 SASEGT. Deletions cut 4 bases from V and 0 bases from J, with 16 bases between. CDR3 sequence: CASSAFGGPNSNQPQHF. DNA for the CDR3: TGTGCCAGCAGTGCCTTTGGGGGGCCCAATAGCAATCAGCCCCAGCATTTT.